This T cell receptor (beta chain) is drawn from a study of blood T cell repertoires in COVID-19. About the research overall: Both acute and convalescent COVID-19 samples were obtained from the United States, Italy and Spain. T cells, B-cell-depleted T cells, or PBMCs provided the cDNA or gDNA that served as material.

In germline, CDR1 is SGHTA, CDR2 FQGNSA. This CDR3 is built from 12 residues. The V end lost 5 bases, the J end lost 4 bases, and 7 bases lay between the germline ends. Using immunoSEQ multiplex PCR, the repertoire was profiled, and TCRdb retains in-frame clones only, with some absent. This table holds about 42,000 clones, around 84% found once. This chain uses TRBV7-2 with TRBJ2-3; no definite D call. This TCR was sampled from a human donor in a cohort sampled during active COVID-19. The sample consisted of peripheral blood. The CDR3, as DNA: TGTGCCAGCAGCATAGTCTCAGATACGCAGTATTTT. Amino acid sequence: CASSIVSDTQYF.